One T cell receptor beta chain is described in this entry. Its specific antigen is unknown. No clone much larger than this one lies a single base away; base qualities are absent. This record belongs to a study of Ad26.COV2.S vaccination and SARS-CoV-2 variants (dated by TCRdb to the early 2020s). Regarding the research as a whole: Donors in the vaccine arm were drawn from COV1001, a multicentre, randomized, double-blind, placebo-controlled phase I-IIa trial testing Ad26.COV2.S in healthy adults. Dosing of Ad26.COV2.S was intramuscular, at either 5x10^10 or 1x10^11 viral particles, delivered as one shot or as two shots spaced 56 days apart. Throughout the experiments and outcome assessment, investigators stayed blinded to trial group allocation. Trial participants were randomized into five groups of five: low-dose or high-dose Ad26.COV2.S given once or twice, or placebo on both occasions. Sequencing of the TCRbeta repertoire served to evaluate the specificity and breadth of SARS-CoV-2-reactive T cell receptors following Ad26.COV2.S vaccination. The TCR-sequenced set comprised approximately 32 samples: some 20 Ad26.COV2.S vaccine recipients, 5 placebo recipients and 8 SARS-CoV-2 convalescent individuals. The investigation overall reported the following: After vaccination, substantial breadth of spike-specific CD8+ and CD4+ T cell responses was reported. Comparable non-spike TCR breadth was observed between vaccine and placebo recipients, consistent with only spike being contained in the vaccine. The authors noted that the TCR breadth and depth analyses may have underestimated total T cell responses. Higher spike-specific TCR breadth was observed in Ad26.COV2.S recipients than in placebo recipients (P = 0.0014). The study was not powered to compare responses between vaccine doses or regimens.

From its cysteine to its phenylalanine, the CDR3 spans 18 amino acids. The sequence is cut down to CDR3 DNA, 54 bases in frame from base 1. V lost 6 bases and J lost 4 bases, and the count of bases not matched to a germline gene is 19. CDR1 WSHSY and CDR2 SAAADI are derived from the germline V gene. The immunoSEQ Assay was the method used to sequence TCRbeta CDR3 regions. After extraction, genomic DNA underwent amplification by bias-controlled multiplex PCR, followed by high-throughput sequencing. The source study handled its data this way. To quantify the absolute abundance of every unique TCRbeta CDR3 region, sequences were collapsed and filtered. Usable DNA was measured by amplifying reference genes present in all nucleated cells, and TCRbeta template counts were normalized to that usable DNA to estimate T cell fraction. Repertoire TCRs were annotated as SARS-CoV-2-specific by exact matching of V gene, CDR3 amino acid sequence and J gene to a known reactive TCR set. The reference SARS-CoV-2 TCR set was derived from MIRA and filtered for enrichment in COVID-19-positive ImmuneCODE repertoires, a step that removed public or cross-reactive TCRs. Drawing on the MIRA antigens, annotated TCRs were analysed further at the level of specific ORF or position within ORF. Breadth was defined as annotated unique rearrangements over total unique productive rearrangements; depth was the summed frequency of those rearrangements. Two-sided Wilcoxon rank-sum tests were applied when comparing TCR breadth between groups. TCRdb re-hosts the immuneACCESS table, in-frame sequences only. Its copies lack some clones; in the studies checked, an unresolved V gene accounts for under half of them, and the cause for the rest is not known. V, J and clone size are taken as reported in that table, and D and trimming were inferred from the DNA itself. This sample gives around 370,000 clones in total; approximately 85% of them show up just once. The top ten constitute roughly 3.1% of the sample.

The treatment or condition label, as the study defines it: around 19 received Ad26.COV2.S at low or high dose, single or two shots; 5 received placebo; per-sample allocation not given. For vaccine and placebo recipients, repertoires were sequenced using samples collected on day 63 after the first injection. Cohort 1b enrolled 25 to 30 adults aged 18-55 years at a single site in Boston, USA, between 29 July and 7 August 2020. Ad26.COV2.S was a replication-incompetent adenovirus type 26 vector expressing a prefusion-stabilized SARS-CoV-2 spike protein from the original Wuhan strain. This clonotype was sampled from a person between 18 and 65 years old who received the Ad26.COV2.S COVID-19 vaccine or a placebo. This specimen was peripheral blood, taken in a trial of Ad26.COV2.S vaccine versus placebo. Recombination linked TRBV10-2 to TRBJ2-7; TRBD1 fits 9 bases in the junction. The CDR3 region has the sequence CASSPPLFFGTGLYEQYF. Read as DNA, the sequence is TGCGCCAGCAGCCCCCCTCTATTTTTCGGGACAGGGTTGTACGAGCAGTACTTC.